The rows below give T cell receptor beta chains drawn from one sample of a study of T-cell memory formation after mild COVID-19. TCRdb reanalysed the 5' RACE reads using MiXCR and keeps one entry per CDR3 protein. Seen here are 150,000 to 200,000 distinct CDR3 sequences, over 20% observed once, and the top ten hold around 23%. The sequenced sample was PBMCs or a T cell subset sorted from them (not recorded which). The source is an adult woman who had mild COVID-19 (a few samples of this study predate the infection). Cell type and time point are not known. CDR3s include the opening cysteine and the closing phenylalanine or tryptophan. Fields, in order: J gene, D gene, V gene, clone size, CDR3 protein, CDR3 DNA. The D gene is left open where the match is weak. Expanded clones are given a class, and other clones once, few, many or no size at all.

TRBJ2-7	NA	TRBV29-1	few	CSVEIGYEQYF	TGCAGCGTTGAAATCGGGTACGAGCAGTACTTC
TRBJ2-1	NA	TRBV20-1	NA	CSRDGGVGNEQFF	TGCAGTCGGGACGGGGGAGTTGGGAATGAGCAGTTCTTC
TRBJ2-1	TRBD2	TRBV7-6	few	CASSLLAGPSNEQFF	TGTGCCAGCAGCTTACTAGCGGGCCCATCTAATGAGCAGTTCTTC
TRBJ2-1	NA	TRBV7-9	few	CASSLGHSYEQFF	TGTGCCAGCAGCTTGGGACATTCCTATGAGCAGTTCTTC
TRBJ2-7	NA	TRBV7-9	NA	CASSLGSRNEQYF	TGTGCCAGCAGCTTAGGGTCTCGGAACGAGCAGTACTTC
TRBJ1-5	NA	TRBV7-2	NA	CASSSSTAGSNQPQHF	TGTGCCAGCAGCTCAAGTACCGCAGGCAGCAATCAGCCCCAGCATTTT
TRBJ2-2	NA	TRBV24-1	few	CATSDYTANTGELFF	TGTGCCACCAGTGATTATACAGCGAACACCGGGGAGCTGTTTTTT
TRBJ2-5	NA	TRBV4-1	few	CASSQEPGPQETQYF	TGCGCCAGCAGCCAGGAACCGGGACCGCAAGAGACCCAGTACTTC
TRBJ1-1	NA	TRBV6-5	few	CASSYLYRGTGTEAFF	TGTGCCAGCAGTTACCTCTATAGGGGCACGGGCACTGAAGCTTTCTTT
TRBJ2-2	TRBD1	TRBV9	once	CASSWTGGRWSEGELFF	TGTGCCAGCAGCTGGACAGGGGGCAGATGGTCAGAAGGGGAGCTGTTTTTT
TRBJ2-7	NA	TRBV7-9	few	CASSLLQAGWDEQYF	TGTGCCAGCAGCTTGCTGCAGGCCGGATGGGACGAGCAGTACTTC
TRBJ2-3	NA	TRBV6-5	NA	CASSYRVSSVLDTQYF	TGTGCCAGCAGTTACCGGGTTTCTTCGGTCCTGGATACGCAGTATTTT
TRBJ1-1	NA	TRBV27	NA	CATQRGDTEAFF	TGTGCCACCCAACGAGGGGACACTGAAGCTTTCTTT
TRBJ1-1	NA	TRBV7-3	few	CASSITGGGTEAFF	TGTGCCAGCAGCATCACTGGCGGGGGCACTGAAGCTTTCTTT
TRBJ2-5	NA	TRBV7-6	NA	CASSLEEGGPGQTQYF	TGTGCCAGCAGCTTAGAAGAGGGGGGGCCAGGACAGACCCAGTACTTC
TRBJ2-1	TRBD2	TRBV7-2	NA	CASSFSAAGGIYNEQFF	TGTGCCAGCAGCTTCTCCGCAGCGGGAGGGATCTACAATGAGCAGTTCTTC
TRBJ2-5	NA	TRBV4-1	NA	CASSQLQGYPETQYF	TGCGCCAGCAGCCAGCTACAGGGTTATCCAGAGACCCAGTACTTC
TRBJ1-1	NA	TRBV29-1	NA	CSVDPGPLASMNTEAFF	TGCAGCGTTGACCCCGGGCCCTTGGCGTCTATGAACACTGAAGCTTTCTTT
TRBJ2-1	NA	TRBV5-6	NA	CASSLIRSEQFF	TGTGCCAGCAGCCTTATCCGGTCTGAGCAGTTCTTC
TRBJ2-5	TRBD1	TRBV6-2/TRBV6-3	NA	CASSLPRQGWETQYF	TGTGCCAGCAGCCTCCCCCGACAGGGGTGGGAGACCCAGTACTTC
TRBJ1-5	NA	TRBV10-3	NA	CAISDPGADQPQHF	TGTGCCATCAGTGATCCAGGCGCAGATCAGCCCCAGCATTTT
TRBJ2-5	NA	TRBV21-1	NA	CASRLTSGKETQYF	TGTGCCAGCAGATTGACTAGCGGTAAAGAGACCCAGTACTTC
TRBJ2-5	NA	TRBV7-9	NA	CASSPLGSSDAETQYF	TGTGCCAGCAGCCCACTTGGGAGCAGCGATGCTGAGACCCAGTACTTC
TRBJ2-7	NA	TRBV7-9	NA	CASSFGRALHEQYF	TGTGCCAGCAGCTTCGGCAGGGCCCTCCACGAGCAGTACTTC
TRBJ2-1	TRBD1	TRBV6-2/TRBV6-3	many	CASSYRDRGAYEQFF	TGTGCCAGCAGTTACCGGGACAGGGGGGCCTATGAGCAGTTCTTC
TRBJ2-5	TRBD2	TRBV7-9	NA	CASSWSAGGSDQETQYF	TGTGCCAGCAGCTGGTCGGCCGGGGGGTCGGACCAAGAGACCCAGTACTTC
TRBJ1-1	TRBD1	TRBV7-4	NA	CASSLTGTGDETEAFF	TGTGCCAGCAGCTTAACCGGGACAGGGGATGAAACTGAAGCTTTCTTT
TRBJ2-5	NA	TRBV12-3/TRBV12-4	few	CASSPKGGRDQETQYF	TGTGCCAGCAGTCCAAAGGGGGGCAGGGACCAAGAGACCCAGTACTTC
TRBJ1-1	NA	TRBV20-1	NA	CSARDLESTEAFF	TGCAGTGCTAGAGATCTGGAAAGCACTGAAGCTTTCTTT
TRBJ2-1	TRBD2	TRBV27	NA	CASSFRREGYNEQFF	TGTGCCAGCAGTTTTAGGCGGGAGGGATACAATGAGCAGTTCTTC
TRBJ2-5	NA	TRBV6-6	NA	CASEGFWETQYF	TGTGCCAGCGAAGGGTTCTGGGAGACCCAGTACTTC
TRBJ2-1	TRBD2	TRBV15	few	CATSRGLAGVWEQFF	TGTGCCACCAGCAGGGGACTAGCGGGAGTCTGGGAGCAGTTCTTC